This TCR beta chain is from a study of identical twins. Germline assignment: CDR1 SNHLY and CDR2 FYNNEI. The CDR3 contains 12 residues. V lost 8 bases, J lost 5 bases, and 13 bases lay in between. TCRdb re-analysed the 5' RACE reads in MiXCR, keeping a single row per CDR3 protein. The table has 700,000 to 950,000 distinct CDR3 sequences, more than 9% seen once. This clonotype was seen a few times. Every donor was a healthy Caucasian. This same sample was also part of a study on yellow fever vaccine responses in identical twins.

Material: PBMCs. The sequence derives from a young woman in good health. The rearrangement links TRBV2 to TRBJ2-7, with TRBD2 as a possible D gene (7 bases). The CDR3 loop is CASHREGNEQYF. CDR3 nucleotides: TGTGCCAGCCACAGGGAGGGTAACGAGCAGTACTTC.